This T cell receptor beta chain appears in the sequencing data of a study of T cell clonotyping in hematopoietic cell transplantation. Here immunoSEQ multiplex PCR was the method, and the copy in TCRdb shows in-frame clones only, minus some. Here the sample spans 9,000 to 13,000 clones, 80% to 90% being singletons. The TCR was taken from a female patient in her sixties who had an allogeneic stem cell transplant from an unrelated donor, so the T cells may come from the graft donor. Some clones in this sample may be carry-over from other donors' samples. Sequenced here: PBMCs, sampled 100 days after allogeneic stem cell transplant.

The CDR3 region is CASSGQGADEQYF. CDR3 DNA: TGTGCCAGTTCCGGACAGGGGGCCGATGAGCAGTACTTC. The genes are TRBV7-8 and TRBJ2-7; TRBD1 aligns across 11 bases. From germline, CDR1 is SGHVS and CDR2 FQNEAQ. This CDR3 region has 13 residues. The J segment lost 7 bases and the V segment lost 9 bases, leaving 8 bases of the junction unmatched.